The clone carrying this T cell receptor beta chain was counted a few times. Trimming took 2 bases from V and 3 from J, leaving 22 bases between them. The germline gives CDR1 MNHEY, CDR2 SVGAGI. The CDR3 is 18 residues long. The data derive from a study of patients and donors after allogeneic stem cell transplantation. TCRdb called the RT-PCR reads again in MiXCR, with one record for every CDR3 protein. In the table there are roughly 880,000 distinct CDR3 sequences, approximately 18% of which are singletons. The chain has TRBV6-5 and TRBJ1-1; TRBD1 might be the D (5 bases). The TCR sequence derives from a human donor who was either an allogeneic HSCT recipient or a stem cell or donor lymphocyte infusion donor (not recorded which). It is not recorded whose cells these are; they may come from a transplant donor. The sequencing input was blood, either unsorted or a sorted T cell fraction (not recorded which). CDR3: CASSYTPGSGIGHTEAFF. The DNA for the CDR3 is TGTGCCAGCAGTTACACCCCAGGGTCCGGGATCGGACACACTGAAGCTTTCTTT.